This paragraph covers one TCR beta chain sequence. This specimen comes from a study of blood T cell repertoires in COVID-19. The overall study: COVID-19 samples collected from the United States, Italy and Spain covered acute and convalescent phases.

The CDR3 totals 15 residues. From germline, CDR1 is LNHDA and CDR2 SQIVND (reference sequence). V lost 4 bases, J lost 4 bases, and 6 bases stayed unmatched. The repertoire was sequenced with immunoSEQ multiplex PCR; TCRdb's copy has only in-frame clones and lacks some. The sample lists some 250,000 clones, 82% occurring once. The sequenced sample was peripheral blood. J is TRBJ1-2 and V is TRBV19; 10 bases map to TRBD1. The clonotype comes from a woman between 55 and 75 years old with active or convalescent COVID-19. The CDR3 spells CASSTAGTGVYGYTF. For the CDR3, the DNA is TGTGCCAGTAGTACCGCCGGGACAGGGGTCTATGGCTACACCTTC.